The TCR beta chain described here comes from a study of blood T cells in healthy people across ages. Donation came from healthy Caucasian individuals in Russia who were aged roughly 6 to 95. Notes on the study in general: Both naive CD4+ cell counts and diversity were greater in long-lived donors than in aged donors.

Trimming cost V 6 bases and J 6 bases, with 23 bases left between them. Germline loops: CDR1 SGHAT, CDR2 FQDESV (reference sequence). The CDR3 has 16 residues. Concerning this clonotype: As yet, its antigen is unknown.

It was with a sample-barcoded 5' primer and a J-beta primer mix that a second PCR of roughly 7 to 12 cycles was run. Each CDR3 protein is one row after TCRdb ran MiXCR on the 5' RACE reads. The sample has 700,000 or so distinct CDR3 sequences; about a fifth are singletons. Source material: blood. This chain links TRBV11-1 with TRBJ1-1; no reliable D call. This sequence was found in a man aged 70 or older in good health. The CDR3 bases are TGTGCCAGCAGACCAACGTACAGCTCGAGGGTGGCTGAAGCTTTCTTT. It is translated as CASRPTYSSRVAEAFF.